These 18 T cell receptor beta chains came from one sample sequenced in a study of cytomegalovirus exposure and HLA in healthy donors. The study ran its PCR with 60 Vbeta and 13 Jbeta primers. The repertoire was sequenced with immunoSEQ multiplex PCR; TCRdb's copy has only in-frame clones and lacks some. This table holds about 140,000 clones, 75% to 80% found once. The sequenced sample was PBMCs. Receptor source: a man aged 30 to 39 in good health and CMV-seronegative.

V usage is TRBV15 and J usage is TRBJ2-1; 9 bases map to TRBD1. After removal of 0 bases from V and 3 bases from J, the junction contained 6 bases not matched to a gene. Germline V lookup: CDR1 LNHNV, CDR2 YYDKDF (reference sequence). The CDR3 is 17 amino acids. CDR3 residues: CATSREGGGQGYNEQFF. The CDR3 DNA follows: TGTGCCACCAGCAGAGAGGGGGGGGGACAGGGCTACAATGAGCAGTTCTTC.

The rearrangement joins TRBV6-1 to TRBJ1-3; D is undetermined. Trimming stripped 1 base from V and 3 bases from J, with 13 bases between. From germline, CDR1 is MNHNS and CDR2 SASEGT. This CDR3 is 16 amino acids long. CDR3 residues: CASSEGSTGFGNTIYF. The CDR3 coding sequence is TGTGCCAGCAGTGAAGGCTCTACGGGTTTTGGAAACACCATATATTTT.

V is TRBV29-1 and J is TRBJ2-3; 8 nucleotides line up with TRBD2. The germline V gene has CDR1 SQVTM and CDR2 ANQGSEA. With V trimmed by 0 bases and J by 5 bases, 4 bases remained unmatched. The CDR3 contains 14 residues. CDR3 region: CSVEESGRGDTQYF. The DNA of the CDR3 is TGCAGCGTTGAAGAGAGCGGGAGAGGAGATACGCAGTATTTT.

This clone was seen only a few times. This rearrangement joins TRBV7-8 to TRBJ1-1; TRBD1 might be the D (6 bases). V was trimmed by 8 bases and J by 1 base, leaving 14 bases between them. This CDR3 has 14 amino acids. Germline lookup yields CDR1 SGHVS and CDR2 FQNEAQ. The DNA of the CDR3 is TGTGCCAGCTTTCCGGGACATCAGAACACTGAAGCTTTCTTT. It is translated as CASFPGHQNTEAFF.

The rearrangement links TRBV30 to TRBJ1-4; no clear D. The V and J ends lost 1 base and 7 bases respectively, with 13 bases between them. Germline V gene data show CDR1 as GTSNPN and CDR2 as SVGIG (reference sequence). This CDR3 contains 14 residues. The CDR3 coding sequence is TGTGCCTGGAGTGGAGGGCTTTATGCTGAAAAACTGTTTTTT. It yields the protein CAWSGGLYAEKLFF. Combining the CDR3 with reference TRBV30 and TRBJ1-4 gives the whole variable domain SQTIHQWPATLVQPVGSPLSLECTVEGTSNPNLYWYRQAAGRGLQLLFYSVGIGQISSEVPQNLSASRPQDRQFILSSKKLLLSDSGFYLCAWSGGLYAEKLFFGSGTQLSVL.

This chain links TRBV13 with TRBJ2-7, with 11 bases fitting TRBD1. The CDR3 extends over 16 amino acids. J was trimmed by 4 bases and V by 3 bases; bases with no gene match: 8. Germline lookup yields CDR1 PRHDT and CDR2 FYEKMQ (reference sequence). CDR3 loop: CASSFRTGGIQYEQYF. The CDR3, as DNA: TGTGCCAGCAGCTTTCGGACAGGGGGCATTCAATACGAGCAGTACTTC.

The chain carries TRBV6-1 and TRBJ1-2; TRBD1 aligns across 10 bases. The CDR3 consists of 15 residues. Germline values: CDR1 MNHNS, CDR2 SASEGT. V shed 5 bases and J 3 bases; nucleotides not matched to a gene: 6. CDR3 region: CASSRTGTGDYGYTF. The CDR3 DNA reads TGTGCCAGCAGTAGAACCGGGACAGGGGACTATGGCTACACCTTC.

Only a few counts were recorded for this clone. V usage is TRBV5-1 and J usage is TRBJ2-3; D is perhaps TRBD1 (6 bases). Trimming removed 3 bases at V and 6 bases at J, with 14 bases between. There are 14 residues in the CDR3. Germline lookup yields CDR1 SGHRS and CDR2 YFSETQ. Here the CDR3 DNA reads TGCGCCAGCAGCTCCGGACAGTCCGGGGATACGCAGTATTTT. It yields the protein CASSSGQSGDTQYF. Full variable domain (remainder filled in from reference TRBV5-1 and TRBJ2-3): KAGVTQTPRYLIKTRGQQVTLSCSPISGHRSVSWYQQTPGQGLQFLFEYFSETQRNKGNFPGRFSGRQFSNSRSEMNVSTLELGDSALYLCASSSGQSGDTQYFGPGTRLTVL.

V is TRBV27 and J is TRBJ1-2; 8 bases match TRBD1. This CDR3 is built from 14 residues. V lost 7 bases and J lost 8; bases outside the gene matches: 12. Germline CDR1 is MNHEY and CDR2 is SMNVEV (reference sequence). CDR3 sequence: CASTRTGTTRGYTF. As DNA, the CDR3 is TGTGCCAGCACCCGGACAGGGACTACGAGGGGCTACACCTTC.

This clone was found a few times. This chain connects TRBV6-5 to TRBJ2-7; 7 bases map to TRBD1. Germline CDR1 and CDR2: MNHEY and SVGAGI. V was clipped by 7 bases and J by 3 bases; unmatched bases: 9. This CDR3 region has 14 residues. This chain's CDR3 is CASKRETGNYEQYF. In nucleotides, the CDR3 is TGTGCCAGCAAACGAGAGACAGGGAACTACGAGCAGTACTTC.

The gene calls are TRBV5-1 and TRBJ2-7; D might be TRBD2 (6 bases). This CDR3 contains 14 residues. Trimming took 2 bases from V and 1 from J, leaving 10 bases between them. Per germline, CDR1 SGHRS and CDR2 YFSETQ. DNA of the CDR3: TGCGCCAGCAGCTTTGGGGACTTATCCTACGAGCAGTACTTC. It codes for CASSFGDLSYEQYF.

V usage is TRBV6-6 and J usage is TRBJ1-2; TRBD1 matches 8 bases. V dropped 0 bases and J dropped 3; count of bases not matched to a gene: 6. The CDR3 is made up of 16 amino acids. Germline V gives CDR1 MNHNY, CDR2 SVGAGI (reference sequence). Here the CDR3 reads CASSYSIQGADYGYTF. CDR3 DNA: TGTGCCAGCAGTTACTCGATCCAGGGGGCTGACTATGGCTACACCTTC.

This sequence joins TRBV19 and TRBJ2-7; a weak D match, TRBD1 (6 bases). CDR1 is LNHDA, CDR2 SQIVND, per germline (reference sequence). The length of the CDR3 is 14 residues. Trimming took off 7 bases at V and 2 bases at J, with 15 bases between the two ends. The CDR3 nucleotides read TGTGCCAGTAAGCTCTTTTCAGGGGCCTACGAGCAGTACTTC. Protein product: CASKLFSGAYEQYF.

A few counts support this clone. CDR3 DNA sequence: TGTGCCAGCAGCCCCCCGGGACAGTTGAACACTGAAGCTTTCTTT. This gives the protein CASSPPGQLNTEAFF. The chain carries TRBV11-2 and TRBJ1-1; 7 nucleotides line up with TRBD1. In germline, CDR1 is SGHAT, CDR2 FQNNGV. The CDR3 is 15 amino acids. Trimming at V came to 5 bases and at J to 0 bases, leaving 6 bases not matched to a gene.

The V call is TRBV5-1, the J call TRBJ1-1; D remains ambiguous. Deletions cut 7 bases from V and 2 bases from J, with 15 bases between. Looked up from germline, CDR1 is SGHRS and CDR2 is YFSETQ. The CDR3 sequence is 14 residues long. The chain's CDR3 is CASSTVADNTEAFF. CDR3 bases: TGCGCCAGCTCTACAGTTGCCGATAACACTGAAGCTTTCTTT.

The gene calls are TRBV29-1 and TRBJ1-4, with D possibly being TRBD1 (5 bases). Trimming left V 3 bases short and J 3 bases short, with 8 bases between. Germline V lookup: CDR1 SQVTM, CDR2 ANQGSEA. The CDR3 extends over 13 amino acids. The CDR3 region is CSVDVGANEKLFF. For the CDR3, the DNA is TGCAGCGTTGATGTAGGGGCTAATGAAAAACTGTTTTTT. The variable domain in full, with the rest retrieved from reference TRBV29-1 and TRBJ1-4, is SAVISQKPSRDICQRGTSLTIQCQVDSQVTMMFWYRQQPGQSLTLIATANQGSEATYESGFVIDKFPISRPNLTFSTLTVSNMSPEDSSIYLCSVDVGANEKLFFGSGTQLSVL.

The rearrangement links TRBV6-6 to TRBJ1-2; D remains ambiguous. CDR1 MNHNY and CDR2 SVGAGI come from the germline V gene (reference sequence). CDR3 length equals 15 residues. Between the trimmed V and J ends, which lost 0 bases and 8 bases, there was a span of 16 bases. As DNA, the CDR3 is TGTGCCAGCAGTTACTCCCTGGAGACTTCTGAGGGCTACACCTTC. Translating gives CASSYSLETSEGYTF.

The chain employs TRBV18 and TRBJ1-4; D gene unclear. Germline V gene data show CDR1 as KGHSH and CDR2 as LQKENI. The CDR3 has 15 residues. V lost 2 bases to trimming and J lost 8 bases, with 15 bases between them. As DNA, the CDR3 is TGTGCCAGCTCACCAGATCCAAGTCAGAAGGAAAAACTGTTTTTT. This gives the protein CASSPDPSQKEKLFF.